This TCR beta chain was sequenced for a study of CD8 T cells in Susac syndrome. Study-wide results and caveats: The study's TCR sequencing and HLA analysis drew on a certain number of individuals. That number was acknowledged as relatively small.

Random hexamers were used to reverse transcribe the RNA input (about 0.5 to 1 ug). Across 54 Vbeta and 13 Jbeta, immunoSEQ multiplex PCR amplified TCR beta CDR3. One entry per CDR3 protein results from TCRdb running MiXCR on the immunoSEQ multiplex PCR reads. Among around 270,000 distinct CDR3 sequences, over 75% were seen once, and the ten largest hold more than 0.15%. Of note for this clonotype: The antigen is undetermined.

Sequencing of TCR beta was performed on blood CD8+ T cells and on blood CD4+ T cells. Negative isolation yielded CD8+ and CD4+ T cells; FACS enriched TEMRA cells. The sequence was obtained from a human donor with multiple sclerosis. Sequencing was done on a sample of CD8+ T cells from PBMCs.

CDR3 in DNA: TGTGCCAGCAGCCAGATAGCGGGAGGCTACGAGCAGTACTTC. Its protein is CASSQIAGGYEQYF. The chain recombines TRBV7-9 with TRBJ2-7, with 10 bases aligning to TRBD2. The CDR3 has 14 residues. Germline trimming cut 5 bases from V and 3 bases from J; bases unmatched to any gene: 4. Germline-derived CDR1 and CDR2 are SEHNR and FQNEAQ (reference sequence).